These 5 T cell receptor beta chains originate from one sample sequenced in a study of blood T cell repertoires in COVID-19. Data came from immunoSEQ multiplex PCR; TCRdb stores just in-frame clones and leaves some out. This repertoire shows 200,000 to 250,000 clones, around nine tenths found once; its top ten account for about 0.79%. Source material: peripheral blood. All receptors derive from a man under 40 with COVID-19, enrolled during active disease.

This chain connects TRBV12-5 to TRBJ2-3, with TRBD1 matching 10 bases. Losses at the gene ends were 0 bases for V and 4 bases for J; bases not matched to a gene: 13. The CDR3 is made up of 19 amino acids. Germline V gene data show CDR1 as LGHNT and CDR2 as FRNRAP. The CDR3 loop is CASGLVISSGTGVADTQYF. CDR3 bases: TGTGCTAGTGGTTTGGTAATTTCTTCCGGGACAGGGGTCGCAGATACGCAGTATTTT.

This clone has just a few counts. The chain carries TRBV7-9 and TRBJ1-1, with TRBD1 as a possible D gene (6 bases). V shed 5 bases and J shed 2 bases, with 15 bases lying between them. The CDR3 loop spans 15 amino acids. Germline CDR1 reads SEHNR; CDR2 reads FQNEAQ (reference sequence). CDR3 loop: CASSQTSGGNTEAFF. CDR3 nucleotides: TGTGCCAGCAGCCAAACCTCGGGGGGCAACACTGAAGCTTTCTTT.

This clone was found a few times. The genes are TRBV18 and TRBJ2-7, with TRBD2 identical over 14 bases. This CDR3 spans 18 amino acids. Germline CDR1 and CDR2: KGHSH and LQKENI. Losses at the gene ends were 5 bases for V and 5 bases for J; bases not matched to a gene: 14. The CDR3, as DNA: TGTGCCAGCTCAGGCGGACTAGCGGGGGGCCCGCGTTCCCACGAGCAGTACTTC. Translating it yields CASSGGLAGGPRSHEQYF.

The genes are TRBV5-1 and TRBJ2-7; 10 nucleotides agree with TRBD1. Germline values: CDR1 SGHRS, CDR2 YFSETQ. V shed 4 bases, J shed 2 bases, and the junction held 9 bases outside the gene matches. This CDR3 region has 16 residues. The CDR3 protein is CASSPSSGTGAYEQYF. Written as DNA, the CDR3 is TGCGCCAGCAGCCCGAGCTCCGGGACAGGGGCCTACGAGCAGTACTTC.

V and J are TRBV19 and TRBJ2-3; TRBD2 matches at 12 bases. Germline trimming cut 3 bases from V and 2 bases from J; bases unmatched to any gene: 6. The germline gives CDR1 LNHDA, CDR2 SQIVND (reference sequence). The CDR3 totals 17 residues. The CDR3 DNA is TGTGCCAGTAGTATTCACCTAGCGGGGGGGATCACAGATACGCAGTATTTT. This gives the protein CASSIHLAGGITDTQYF.